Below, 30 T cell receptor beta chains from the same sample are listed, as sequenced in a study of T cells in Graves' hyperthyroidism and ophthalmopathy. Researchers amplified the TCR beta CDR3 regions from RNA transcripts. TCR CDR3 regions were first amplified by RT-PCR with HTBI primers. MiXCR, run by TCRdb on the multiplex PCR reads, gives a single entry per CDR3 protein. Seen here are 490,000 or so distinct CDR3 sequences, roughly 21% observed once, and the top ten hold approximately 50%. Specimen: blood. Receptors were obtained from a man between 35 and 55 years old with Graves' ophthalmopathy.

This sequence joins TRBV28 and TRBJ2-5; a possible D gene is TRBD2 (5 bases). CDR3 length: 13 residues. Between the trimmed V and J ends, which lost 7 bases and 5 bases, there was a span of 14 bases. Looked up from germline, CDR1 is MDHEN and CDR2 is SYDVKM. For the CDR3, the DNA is TGTGCCAGCACCCGGCGGGCGGTGGAGACCCAGTACTTC. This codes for CASTRRAVETQYF. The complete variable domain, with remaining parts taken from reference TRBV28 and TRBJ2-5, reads DVKVTQSSRYLVKRTGEKVFLECVQDMDHENMFWYRQDPGLGLRLIYFSYDVKMKEKGDIPEGYSVSREKKERFSLILESASTNQTSMYLCASTRRAVETQYFGPGTRLLVL.

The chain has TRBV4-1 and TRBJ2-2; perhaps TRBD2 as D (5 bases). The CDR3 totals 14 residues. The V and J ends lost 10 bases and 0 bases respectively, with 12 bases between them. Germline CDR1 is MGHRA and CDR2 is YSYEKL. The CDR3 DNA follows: TGCGCCACGACGGGGTCCCCGAACACCGGGGAGCTGTTTTTT. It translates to CATTGSPNTGELFF.

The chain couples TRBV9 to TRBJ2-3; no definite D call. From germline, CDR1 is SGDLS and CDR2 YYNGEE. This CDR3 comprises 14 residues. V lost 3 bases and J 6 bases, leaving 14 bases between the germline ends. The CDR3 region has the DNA TGTGCCAGCAGCGAAATAGATACGGTGGATACGCAGTATTTT. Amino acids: CASSEIDTVDTQYF.

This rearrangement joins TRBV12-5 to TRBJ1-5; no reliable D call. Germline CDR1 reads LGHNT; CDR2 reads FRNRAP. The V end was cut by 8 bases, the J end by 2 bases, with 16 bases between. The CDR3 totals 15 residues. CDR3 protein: CASLGEAAGNQPQHF. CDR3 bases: TGTGCTAGTCTCGGGGAGGCAGCGGGCAATCAGCCCCAGCATTTT.

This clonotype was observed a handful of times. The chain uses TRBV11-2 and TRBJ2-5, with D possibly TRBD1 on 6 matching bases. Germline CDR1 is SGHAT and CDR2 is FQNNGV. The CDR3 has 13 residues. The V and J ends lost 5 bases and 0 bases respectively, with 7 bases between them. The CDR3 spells CASSTGYQETQYF. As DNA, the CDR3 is TGTGCCAGCAGCACAGGGTACCAAGAGACCCAGTACTTC.

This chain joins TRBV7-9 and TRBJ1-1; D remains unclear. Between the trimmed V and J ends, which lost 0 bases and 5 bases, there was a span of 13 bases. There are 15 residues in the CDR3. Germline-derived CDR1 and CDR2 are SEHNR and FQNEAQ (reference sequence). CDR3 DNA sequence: TGTGCCAGCAGCTTAGCGAGTCGGGTTAAGACTGAAGCTTTCTTT. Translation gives CASSLASRVKTEAFF.

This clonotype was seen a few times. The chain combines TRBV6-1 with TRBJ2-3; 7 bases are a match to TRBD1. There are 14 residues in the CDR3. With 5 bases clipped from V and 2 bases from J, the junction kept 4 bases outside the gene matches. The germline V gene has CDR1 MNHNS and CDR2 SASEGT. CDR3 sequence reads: CASSSTGPTDTQYF. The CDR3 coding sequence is TGTGCCAGCAGTTCGACAGGGCCCACAGATACGCAGTATTTT.

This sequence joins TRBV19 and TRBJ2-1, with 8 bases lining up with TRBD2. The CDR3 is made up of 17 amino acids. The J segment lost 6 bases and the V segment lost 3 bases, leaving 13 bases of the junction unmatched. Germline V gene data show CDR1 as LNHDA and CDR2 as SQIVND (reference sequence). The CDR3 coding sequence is TGTGCCAGTAGTATGGGGCGTACGGGGGGGATCGCCAATGAGCAGTTCTTC. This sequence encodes CASSMGRTGGIANEQFF.

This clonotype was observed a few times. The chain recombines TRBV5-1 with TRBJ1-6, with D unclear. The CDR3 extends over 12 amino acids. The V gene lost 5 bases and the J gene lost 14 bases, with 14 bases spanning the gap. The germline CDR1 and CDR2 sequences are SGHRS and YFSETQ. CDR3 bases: TGCGCCAGCAGTCCCGACGGAAAAACCCTCCACTTT. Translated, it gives CASSPDGKTLHF.

CDR3 region: CASSQERGTSGDTQYF. The CDR3 DNA is TGCGCCAGCAGCCAAGAGAGGGGCACTAGTGGAGATACGCAGTATTTT. The chain links TRBV4-1 to TRBJ2-3, with D perhaps TRBD1 or TRBD2 (5 bases each). The length of the CDR3 is 16 residues. Trimming shortened V by 0 bases and J by 5 bases, and 15 bases separated the two germline ends. Germline V CDR1 and CDR2: MGHRA, YSYEKL.

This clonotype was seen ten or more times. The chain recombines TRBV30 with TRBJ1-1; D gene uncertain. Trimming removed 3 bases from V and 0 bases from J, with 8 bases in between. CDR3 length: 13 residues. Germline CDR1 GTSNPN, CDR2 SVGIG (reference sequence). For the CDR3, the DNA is TGTGCCTGGAGGAATAATATGAACACTGAAGCTTTCTTT. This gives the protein CAWRNNMNTEAFF.

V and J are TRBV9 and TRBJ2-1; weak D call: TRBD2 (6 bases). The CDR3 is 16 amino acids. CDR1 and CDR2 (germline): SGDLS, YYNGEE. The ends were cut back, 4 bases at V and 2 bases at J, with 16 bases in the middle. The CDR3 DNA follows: TGTGCCAGCAGCTTAGGACGCGGGGCCCCCTACAATGAGCAGTTCTTC. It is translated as CASSLGRGAPYNEQFF.

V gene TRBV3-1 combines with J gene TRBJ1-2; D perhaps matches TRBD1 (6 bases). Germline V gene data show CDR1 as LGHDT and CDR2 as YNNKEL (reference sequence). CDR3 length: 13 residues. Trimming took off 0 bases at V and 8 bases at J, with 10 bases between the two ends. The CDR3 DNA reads TGTGCCAGCAGCCAAGACCAGGGGTACGGCTACACCTTC. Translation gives CASSQDQGYGYTF.

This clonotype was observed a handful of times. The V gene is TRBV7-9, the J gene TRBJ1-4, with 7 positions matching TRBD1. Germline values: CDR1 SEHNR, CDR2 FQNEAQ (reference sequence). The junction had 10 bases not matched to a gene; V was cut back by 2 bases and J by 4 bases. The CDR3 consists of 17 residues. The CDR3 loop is CASSLKGGTLGNEKLFF. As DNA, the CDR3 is TGTGCCAGCAGCTTAAAAGGGGGCACGCTTGGTAATGAAAAACTGTTTTTT.

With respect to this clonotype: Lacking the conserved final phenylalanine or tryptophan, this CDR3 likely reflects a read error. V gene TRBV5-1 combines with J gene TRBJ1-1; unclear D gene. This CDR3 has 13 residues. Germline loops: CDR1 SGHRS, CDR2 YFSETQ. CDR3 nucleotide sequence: TGCGCCAGTAGCTTGGAACCGAGCACTGAAGCTTTCCTT. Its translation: CASSLEPSTEAFL.

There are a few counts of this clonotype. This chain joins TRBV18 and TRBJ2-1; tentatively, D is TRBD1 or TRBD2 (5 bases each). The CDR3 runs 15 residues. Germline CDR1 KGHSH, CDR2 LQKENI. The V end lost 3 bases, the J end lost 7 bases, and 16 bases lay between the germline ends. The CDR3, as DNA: TGTGCCAGCTCACCTCCGGGACCCCGAGAGAATGAGCAGTTCTTC. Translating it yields CASSPPGPRENEQFF.

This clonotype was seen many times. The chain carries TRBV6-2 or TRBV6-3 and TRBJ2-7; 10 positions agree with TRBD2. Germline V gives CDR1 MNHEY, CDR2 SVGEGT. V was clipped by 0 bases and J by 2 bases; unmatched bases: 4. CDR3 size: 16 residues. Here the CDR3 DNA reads TGTGCCAGCAGTTACTCGGTAGCGGGAGGACCCTACGAGCAGTACTTC. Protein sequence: CASSYSVAGGPYEQYF.

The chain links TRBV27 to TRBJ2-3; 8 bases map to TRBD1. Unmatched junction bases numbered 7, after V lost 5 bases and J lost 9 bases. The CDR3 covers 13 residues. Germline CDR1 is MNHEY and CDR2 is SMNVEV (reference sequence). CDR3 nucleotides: TGTGCCAGCAGTCTGAGGACAGGGCAGACGCAGTATTTT. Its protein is CASSLRTGQTQYF.

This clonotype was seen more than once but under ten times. CDR3 protein: CASSPTSASTDTQYF. CDR3 nucleotide sequence: TGTGCCAGCTCACCCACTAGCGCCAGCACAGATACGCAGTATTTT. The chain recombines TRBV18 with TRBJ2-3; 7 nucleotides match TRBD2. CDR1 and CDR2 from the germline V gene are KGHSH and LQKENI. Unmatched junction bases numbered 3, after V lost 3 bases and J lost 0 bases. The CDR3 totals 15 residues.

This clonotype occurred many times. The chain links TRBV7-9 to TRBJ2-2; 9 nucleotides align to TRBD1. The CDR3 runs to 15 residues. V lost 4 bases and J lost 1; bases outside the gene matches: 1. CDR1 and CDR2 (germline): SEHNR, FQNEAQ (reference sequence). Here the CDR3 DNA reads TGTGCCAGCAGCTGGGGACAGGGGAACACCGGGGAGCTGTTTTTT. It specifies CASSWGQGNTGELFF.

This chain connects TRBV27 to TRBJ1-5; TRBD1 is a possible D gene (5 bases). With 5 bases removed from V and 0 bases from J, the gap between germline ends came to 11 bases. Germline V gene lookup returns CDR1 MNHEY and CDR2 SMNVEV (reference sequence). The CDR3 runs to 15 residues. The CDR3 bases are TGTGCCAGCAGTACTTCAGGGTTTAGCAATCAGCCCCAGCATTTT. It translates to CASSTSGFSNQPQHF.

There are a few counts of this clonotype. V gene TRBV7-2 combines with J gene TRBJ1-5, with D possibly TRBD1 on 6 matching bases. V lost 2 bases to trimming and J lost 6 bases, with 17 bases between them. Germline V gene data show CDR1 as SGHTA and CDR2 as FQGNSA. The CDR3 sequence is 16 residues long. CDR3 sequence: CASSLIAGASGQPQHF. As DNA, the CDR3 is TGTGCCAGCAGCTTAATAGCGGGGGCAAGCGGTCAGCCCCAGCATTTT. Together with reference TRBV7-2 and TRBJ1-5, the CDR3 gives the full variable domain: GAGVSQSPSNKVTEKGKDVELRCDPISGHTALYWYRQSLGQGLEFLIYFQGNSAPDKSGLPSDRFSAERTGGSVSTLTIQRTQQEDSAVYLCASSLIAGASGQPQHFGDGTRLSIL.

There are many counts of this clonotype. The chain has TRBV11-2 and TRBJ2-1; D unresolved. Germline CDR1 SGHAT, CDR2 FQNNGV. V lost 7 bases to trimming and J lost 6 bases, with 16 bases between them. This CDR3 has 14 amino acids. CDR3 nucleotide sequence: TGTGCCAGCACAGCTCGGGCAGCTGGCAATGAGCAGTTCTTC. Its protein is CASTARAAGNEQFF. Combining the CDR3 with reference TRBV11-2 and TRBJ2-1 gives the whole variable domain EAGVAQSPRYKIIEKRQSVAFWCNPISGHATLYWYQQILGQGPKLLIQFQNNGVVDDSQLPKDRFSAERLKGVDSTLKIQPAKLEDSAVYLCASTARAAGNEQFFGPGTRLTVL.

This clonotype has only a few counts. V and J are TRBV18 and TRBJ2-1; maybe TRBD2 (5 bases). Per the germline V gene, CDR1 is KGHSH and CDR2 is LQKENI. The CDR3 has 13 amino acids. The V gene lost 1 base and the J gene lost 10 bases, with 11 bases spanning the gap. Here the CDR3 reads CASSPLLGNEQFF. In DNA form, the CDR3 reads TGTGCCAGCTCACCACTGCTCGGGAACGAGCAGTTCTTC. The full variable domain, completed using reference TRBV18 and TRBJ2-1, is NAGVMQNPRHLVRRRGQEARLRCSPMKGHSHVYWYRQLPEEGLKFMVYLQKENIIDESGMPKERFSAEFPKEGPSILRIQQVVRGDSAAYFCASSPLLGNEQFFGPGTRLTVL.

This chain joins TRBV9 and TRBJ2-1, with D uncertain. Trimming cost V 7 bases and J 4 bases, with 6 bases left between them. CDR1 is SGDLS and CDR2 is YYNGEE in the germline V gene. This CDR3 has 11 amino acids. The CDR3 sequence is CASEGYNEQFF. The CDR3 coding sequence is TGTGCCAGCGAAGGGTACAATGAGCAGTTCTTC.

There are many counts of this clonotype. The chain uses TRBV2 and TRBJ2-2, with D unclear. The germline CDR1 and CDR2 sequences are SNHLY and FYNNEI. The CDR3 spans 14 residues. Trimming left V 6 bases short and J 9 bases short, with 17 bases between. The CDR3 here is CASRPRTPGRELFF. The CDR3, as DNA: TGTGCCAGCAGACCCAGGACCCCCGGCCGGGAGCTGTTTTTT.

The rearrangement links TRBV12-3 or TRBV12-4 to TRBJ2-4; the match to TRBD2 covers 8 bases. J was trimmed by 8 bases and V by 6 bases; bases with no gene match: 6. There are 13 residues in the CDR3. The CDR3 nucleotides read TGTGCCAGCAGGTCCGGGGGGGGGGACATTCAGTACTTC. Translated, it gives CASRSGGGDIQYF.

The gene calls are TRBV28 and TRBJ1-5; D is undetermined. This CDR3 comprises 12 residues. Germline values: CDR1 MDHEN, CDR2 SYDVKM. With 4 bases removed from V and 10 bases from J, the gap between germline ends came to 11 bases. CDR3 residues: CASSYPPDPQHF. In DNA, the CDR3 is TGTGCCAGCAGTTACCCCCCTGATCCCCAGCATTTT.

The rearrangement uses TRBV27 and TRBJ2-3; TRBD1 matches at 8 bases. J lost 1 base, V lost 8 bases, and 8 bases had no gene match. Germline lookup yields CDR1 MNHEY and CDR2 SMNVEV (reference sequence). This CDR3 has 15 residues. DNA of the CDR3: TGTGCCAGCGCCAAACTGGACAGGGGCACAGATACGCAGTATTTT. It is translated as CASAKLDRGTDTQYF.

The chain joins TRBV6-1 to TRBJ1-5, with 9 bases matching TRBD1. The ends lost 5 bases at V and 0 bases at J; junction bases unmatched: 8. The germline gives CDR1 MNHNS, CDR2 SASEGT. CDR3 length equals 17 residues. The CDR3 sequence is CASSRMGQGVSNQPQHF. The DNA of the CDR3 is TGTGCCAGCAGTCGAATGGGACAGGGCGTTAGCAATCAGCCCCAGCATTTT.